This T cell receptor beta chain emerged from a study of cytomegalovirus exposure and HLA in healthy donors. Points on this clone: Its cognate antigen is unknown.

This CDR3 comprises 13 residues. Trimming removed 0 bases from V and 3 bases from J, with 3 bases in between. Germline-derived CDR1 and CDR2 are LNHNV and YYDKDF (reference sequence). The donors (healthy individuals) were bone marrow donors. Study outcomes and limitations: Common viral pathogens seemed to be connected with several of the most significant clusters, according to a later analysis.

With 60 Vbeta and 13 Jbeta primers, the PCR was carried out. The table came from immunoSEQ multiplex PCR; TCRdb's copy has only in-frame clones and leaves some out. In the table there are 250,000 to 300,000 clones, about nine tenths of which are singletons. The V gene is TRBV15, the J gene TRBJ1-5; D ambiguous. The TCR sequence derives from a girl aged 2 to 10 in good health and CMV-seronegative. The sample consisted of PBMCs. The CDR3 spells CATSRDNNQPQHF. CDR3 DNA sequence: TGTGCCACCAGCAGAGACAACAATCAGCCCCAGCATTTT.